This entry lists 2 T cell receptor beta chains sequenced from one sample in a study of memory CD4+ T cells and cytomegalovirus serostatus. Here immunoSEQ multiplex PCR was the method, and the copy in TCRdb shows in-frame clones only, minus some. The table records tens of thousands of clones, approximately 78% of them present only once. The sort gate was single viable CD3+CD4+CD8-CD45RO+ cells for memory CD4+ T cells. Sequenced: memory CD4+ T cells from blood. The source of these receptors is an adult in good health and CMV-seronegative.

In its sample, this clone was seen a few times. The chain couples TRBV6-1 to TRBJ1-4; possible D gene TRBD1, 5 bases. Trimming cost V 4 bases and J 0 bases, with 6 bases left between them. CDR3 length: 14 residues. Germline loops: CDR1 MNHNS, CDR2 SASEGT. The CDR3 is CASSAGATNEKLFF. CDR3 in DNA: TGTGCCAGCAGTGCGGGGGCAACTAATGAAAAACTGTTTTTT.

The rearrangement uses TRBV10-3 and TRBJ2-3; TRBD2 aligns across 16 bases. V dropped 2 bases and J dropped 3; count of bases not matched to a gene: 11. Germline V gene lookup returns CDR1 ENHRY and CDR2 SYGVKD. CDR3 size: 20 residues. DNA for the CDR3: TGTGCCATCAGTGAGACTATCCCCGGGACTAGCGGGAGGGGGACAGATACGCAGTATTTT. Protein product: CAISETIPGTSGRGTDTQYF.